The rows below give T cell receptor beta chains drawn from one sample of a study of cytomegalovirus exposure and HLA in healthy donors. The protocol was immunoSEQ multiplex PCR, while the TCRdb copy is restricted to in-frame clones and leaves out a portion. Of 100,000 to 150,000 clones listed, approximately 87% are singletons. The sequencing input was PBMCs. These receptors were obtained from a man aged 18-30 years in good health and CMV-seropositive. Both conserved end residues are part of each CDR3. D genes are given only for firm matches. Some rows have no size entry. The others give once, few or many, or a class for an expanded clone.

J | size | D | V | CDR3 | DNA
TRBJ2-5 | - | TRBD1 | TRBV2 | CASRGDSREETQYF | TGTGCCAGCAGGGGGGACAGCCGGGAAGAGACCCAGTACTTC
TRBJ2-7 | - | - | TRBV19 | CATSSSYEQYF | TGTGCCACCTCCTCCTCCTACGAGCAGTACTTC
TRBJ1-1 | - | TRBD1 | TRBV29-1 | CSVHRGGGEAFF | TGCAGCGTCCACAGGGGTGGGGGTGAAGCTTTCTTT
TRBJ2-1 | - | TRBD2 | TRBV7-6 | CASSSSGGPLGVQFF | TGTGCCAGCAGTTCTAGCGGGGGGCCCCTGGGGGTGCAGTTCTTC
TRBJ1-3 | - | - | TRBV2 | CASSEALSSGNTIYF | TGTGCCAGCAGTGAAGCGCTAAGCTCTGGAAACACCATATATTTT
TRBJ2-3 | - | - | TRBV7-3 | CASSSQQPDTQYF | TGTGCCAGCAGCTCACAACAGCCAGATACGCAGTATTTT
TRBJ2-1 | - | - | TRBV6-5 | CASSYEGGNEQFF | TGTGCCAGCAGTTACGAAGGGGGCAATGAGCAGTTCTTC
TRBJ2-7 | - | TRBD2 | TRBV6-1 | CATASGELYEQYF | TGTGCCACCGCTAGCGGGGAGCTCTACGAGCAGTACTTC
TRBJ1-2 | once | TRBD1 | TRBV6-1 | CASMGTANYGYTF | TGTGCCAGCATGGGGACAGCTAACTATGGCTACACCTTC
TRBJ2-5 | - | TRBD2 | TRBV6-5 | CASSYLAEYQETQYF | TGTGCCAGCAGTTACCTAGCGGAGTACCAAGAGACCCAGTACTTC
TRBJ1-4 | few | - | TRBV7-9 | CASSLGQSRGEKLFF | TGTGCCAGCAGCTTAGGACAGTCCCGTGGGGAAAAACTGTTTTTT
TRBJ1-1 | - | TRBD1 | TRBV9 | CASTRQGATEAFF | TGTGCCAGCACTCGACAGGGGGCCACTGAAGCTTTCTTT
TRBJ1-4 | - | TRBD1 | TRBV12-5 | CASGLSRGTTNEKLFF | TGTGCTAGTGGTTTGAGCAGGGGGACAACTAATGAAAAACTGTTTTTT
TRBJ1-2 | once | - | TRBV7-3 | CASSLPNLRGYTF | TGTGCCAGCAGCTTACCGAACTTGCGCGGCTACACCTTC
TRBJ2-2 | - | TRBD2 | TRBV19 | CASSPGGGYGELFF | TGTGCCAGTAGCCCCGGCGGGGGATACGGGGAGCTGTTTTTT
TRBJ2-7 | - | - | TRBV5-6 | CASSLVSAYEQYF | TGTGCCAGCAGCCTAGTGTCCGCCTACGAGCAGTACTTC
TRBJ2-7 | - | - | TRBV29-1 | CSVGGHTYEQYF | TGCAGCGTTGGGGGACATACCTACGAGCAGTACTTC
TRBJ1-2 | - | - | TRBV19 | CASSPGGANYGYTF | TGTGCCAGTAGTCCGGGGGGCGCGAACTATGGCTACACCTTC
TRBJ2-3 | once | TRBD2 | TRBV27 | CATGLAGASTDTQYF | TGTGCCACCGGACTAGCGGGGGCTAGCACAGATACGCAGTATTTT
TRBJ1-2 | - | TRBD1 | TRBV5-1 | CASSLGDSYGYTF | TGCGCCAGCAGCTTGGGGGACAGCTATGGCTACACCTTC
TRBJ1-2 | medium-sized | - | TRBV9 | CASSVEGEDGYTF | TGTGCCAGCAGCGTAGAGGGGGAAGATGGCTACACCTTC
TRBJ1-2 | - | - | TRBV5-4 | CASSLQGPQPGYTF | TGTGCCAGCAGCTTGCAGGGGCCCCAACCTGGCTACACCTTC
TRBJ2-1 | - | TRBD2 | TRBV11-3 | CASRETGRGEQFF | TGTGCCAGCAGAGAGACGGGGAGGGGTGAGCAGTTCTTC
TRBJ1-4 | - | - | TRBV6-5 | CASREIRAHNEKLFF | TGTGCCAGCAGAGAGATCAGGGCTCATAATGAAAAACTGTTTTTT